Each of the 2 T cell receptor beta chains below was sequenced from the same sample in a study of OX40 agonist ivuxolimab in advanced cancers. Measured with immunoSEQ multiplex PCR; TCRdb has only the in-frame clones, and not every one. The sample includes around 66,000 clones, 65% to 85% of them seen just once. Sequenced here: CD4+ or CD8+ T cells sorted from blood, sampled in a trial of the OX40 agonist ivuxolimab. These receptors were collected from an adult with an advanced solid tumor such as melanoma, head and neck, liver or kidney cancer.

The chain combines TRBV6-1 with TRBJ2-7; possible D gene TRBD2, 6 bases. V lost 3 bases to trimming and J lost 3 bases, with 15 bases between them. Germline CDR1 is MNHNS and CDR2 is SASEGT. The CDR3 runs to 15 residues. CDR3 coding DNA: TGTGCCAGCAGTGAGCCGGGACTCCTAGACTACGAGCAGTACTTC. Translated: CASSEPGLLDYEQYF.

This chain links TRBV11-3 with TRBJ2-5; D possibly matches TRBD1 or TRBD2 (6 bases each). This CDR3 is built from 16 residues. Germline loops: CDR1 SGHNT, CDR2 YENEEA. V was shortened by 1 base and J by 4 bases, with 16 bases between the two germline ends. Here the CDR3 reads CASSLGVSRGGETQYF. In DNA form, the CDR3 reads TGTGCCAGCAGCTTAGGGGTCTCCAGGGGAGGAGAGACCCAGTACTTC.